The clone carrying this TCR beta chain was seen only once. The V end was cut by 6 bases, the J end by 2 bases, with 18 bases between. The CDR3 extends over 16 amino acids. Germline V gene sequence: CDR1 SNHLY, CDR2 FYNNEI. This specimen belongs to a study of blood T cell repertoires in COVID-19. The protocol was immunoSEQ multiplex PCR, while the TCRdb copy is restricted to in-frame clones and leaves out a portion. The sample contains 65,000 to 75,000 clones, 80% of which appear only once. This clonotype was sampled from a human donor in a cohort sampled during active COVID-19. Material for sequencing was peripheral blood. The V gene is TRBV2, the J gene TRBJ2-3; the D gene is possibly TRBD1 (5 bases). CDR3 nucleotides: TGTGCCAGCAGAGACCTAGGGCAGGGAACCACAGATACGCAGTATTTT. It encodes CASRDLGQGTTDTQYF.